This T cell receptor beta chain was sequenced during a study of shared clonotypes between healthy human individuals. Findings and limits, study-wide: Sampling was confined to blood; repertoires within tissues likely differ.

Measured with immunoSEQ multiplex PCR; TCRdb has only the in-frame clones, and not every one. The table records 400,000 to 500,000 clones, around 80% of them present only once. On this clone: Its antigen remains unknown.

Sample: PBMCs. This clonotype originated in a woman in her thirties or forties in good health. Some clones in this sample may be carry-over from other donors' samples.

The CDR3 DNA sequence: TGTGCCACCAGCAGAAACAGGGCCGGGGAGCTGTTTTTT. Its translation is CATSRNRAGELFF. V usage is TRBV15 and J usage is TRBJ2-2; tentative D call: TRBD1 (6 bases). CDR3 size: 13 residues. Looked up from germline, CDR1 is LNHNV and CDR2 is YYDKDF (reference sequence). The ends were cut back, 2 bases at V and 6 bases at J, with 7 bases in the middle.